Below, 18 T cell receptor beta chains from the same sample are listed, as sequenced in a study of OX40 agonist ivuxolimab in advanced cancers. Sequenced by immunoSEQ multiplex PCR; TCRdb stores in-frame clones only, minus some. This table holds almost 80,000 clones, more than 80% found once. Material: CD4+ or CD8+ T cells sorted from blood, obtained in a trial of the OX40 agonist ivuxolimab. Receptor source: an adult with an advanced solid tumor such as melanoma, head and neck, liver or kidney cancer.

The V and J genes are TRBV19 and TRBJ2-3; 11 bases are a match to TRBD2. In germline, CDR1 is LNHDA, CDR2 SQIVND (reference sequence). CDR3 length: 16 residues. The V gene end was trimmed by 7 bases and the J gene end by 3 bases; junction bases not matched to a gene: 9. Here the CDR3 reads CASTRIAGGPTDTQYF. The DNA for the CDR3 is TGTGCCAGTACTAGAATAGCGGGGGGGCCGACAGATACGCAGTATTTT.

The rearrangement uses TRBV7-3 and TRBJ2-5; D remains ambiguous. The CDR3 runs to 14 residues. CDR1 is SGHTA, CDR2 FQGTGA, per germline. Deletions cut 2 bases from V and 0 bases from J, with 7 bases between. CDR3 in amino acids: CASSLGRNQETQYF. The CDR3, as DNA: TGTGCCAGCAGCTTAGGGCGGAACCAAGAGACCCAGTACTTC.

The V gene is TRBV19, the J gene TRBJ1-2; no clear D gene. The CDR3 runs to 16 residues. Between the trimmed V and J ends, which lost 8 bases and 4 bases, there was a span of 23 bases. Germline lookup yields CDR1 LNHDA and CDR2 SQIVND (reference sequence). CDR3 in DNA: TGTGCCAGTCACGACCGGCGTTCGGAAGGGTCCTATGGCTACACCTTC. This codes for CASHDRRSEGSYGYTF.

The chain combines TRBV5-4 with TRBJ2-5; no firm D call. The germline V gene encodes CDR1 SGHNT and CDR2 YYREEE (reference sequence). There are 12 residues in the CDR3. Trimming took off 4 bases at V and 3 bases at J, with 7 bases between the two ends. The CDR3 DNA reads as TGTGCCAGCAGCAGGATCGAAGAGACCCAGTACTTC. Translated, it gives CASSRIEETQYF.

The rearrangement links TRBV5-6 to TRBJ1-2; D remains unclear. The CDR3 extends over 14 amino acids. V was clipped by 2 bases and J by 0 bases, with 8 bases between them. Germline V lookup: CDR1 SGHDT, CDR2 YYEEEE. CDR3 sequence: CASSFQVANYGYTF. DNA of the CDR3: TGTGCCAGCAGCTTCCAGGTAGCTAACTATGGCTACACCTTC. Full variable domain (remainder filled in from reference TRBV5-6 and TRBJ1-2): DAGVTQSPTHLIKTRGQQVTLRCSPKSGHDTVSWYQQALGQGPQFIFQYYEEEERQRGNFPDRFSGHQFPNYSSELNVNALLLGDSALYLCASSFQVANYGYTFGSGTRLTVV.

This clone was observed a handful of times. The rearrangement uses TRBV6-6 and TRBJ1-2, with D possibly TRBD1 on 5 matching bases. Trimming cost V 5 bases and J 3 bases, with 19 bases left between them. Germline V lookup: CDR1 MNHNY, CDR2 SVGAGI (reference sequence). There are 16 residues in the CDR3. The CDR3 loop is CASSRDGLLGDYGYTF. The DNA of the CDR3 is TGTGCCAGCAGTCGTGATGGCCTCTTAGGGGACTATGGCTACACCTTC.

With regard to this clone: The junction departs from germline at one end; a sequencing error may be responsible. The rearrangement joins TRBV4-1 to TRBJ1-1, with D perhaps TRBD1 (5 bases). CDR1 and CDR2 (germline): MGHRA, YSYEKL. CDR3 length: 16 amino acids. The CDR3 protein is CASTQSGGPMNTEAFF. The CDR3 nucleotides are TGCGCCAGCACCCAAAGTGGGGGTCCCATGAACACTGAAGCTTTCTTT.

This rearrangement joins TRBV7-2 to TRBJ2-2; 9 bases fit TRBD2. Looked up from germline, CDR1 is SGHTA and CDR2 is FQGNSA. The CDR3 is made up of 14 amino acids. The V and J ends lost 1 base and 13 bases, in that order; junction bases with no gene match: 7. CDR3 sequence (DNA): TGTGCCAGCAGCTTAGAGGGACTAGCCGGTTCGCTGTTTTTT. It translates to CASSLEGLAGSLFF.

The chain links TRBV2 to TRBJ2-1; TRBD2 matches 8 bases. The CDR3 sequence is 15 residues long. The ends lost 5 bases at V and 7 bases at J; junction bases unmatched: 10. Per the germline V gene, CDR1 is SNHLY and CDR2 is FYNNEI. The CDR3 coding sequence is TGTGCCAGCAGTACGGGACTAGAGGGCCTGAATGAGCAGTTCTTC. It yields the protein CASSTGLEGLNEQFF.

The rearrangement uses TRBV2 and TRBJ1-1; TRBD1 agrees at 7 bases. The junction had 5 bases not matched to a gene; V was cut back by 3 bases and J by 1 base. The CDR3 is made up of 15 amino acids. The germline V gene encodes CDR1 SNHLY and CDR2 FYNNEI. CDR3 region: CASSEQGQSNTEAFF. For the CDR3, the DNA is TGTGCCAGCAGTGAGCAGGGACAGTCGAACACTGAAGCTTTCTTT. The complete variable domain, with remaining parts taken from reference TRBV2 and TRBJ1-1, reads EPEVTQTPSHQVTQMGQEVILRCVPISNHLYFYWYRQILGQKVEFLVSFYNNEISEKSEIFDDQFSVERPDGSNFTLKIRSTKLEDSAMYFCASSEQGQSNTEAFFGQGTRLTVV.

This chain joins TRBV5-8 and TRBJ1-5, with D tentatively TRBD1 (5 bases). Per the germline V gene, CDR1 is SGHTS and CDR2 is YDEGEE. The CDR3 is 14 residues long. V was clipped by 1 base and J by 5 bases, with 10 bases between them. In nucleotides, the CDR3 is TGTGCCAGCAGCTTGTTATCCAGGGATCAGCCCCAGCATTTT. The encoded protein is CASSLLSRDQPQHF.

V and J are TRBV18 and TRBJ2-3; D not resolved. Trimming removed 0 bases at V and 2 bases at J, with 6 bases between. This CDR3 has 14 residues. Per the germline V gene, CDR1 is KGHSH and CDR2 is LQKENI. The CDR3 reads CASSPPLPTDTQYF. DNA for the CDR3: TGTGCCAGCTCACCACCCCTTCCCACAGATACGCAGTATTTT. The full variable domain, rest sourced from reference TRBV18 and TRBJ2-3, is NAGVMQNPRHLVRRRGQEARLRCSPMKGHSHVYWYRQLPEEGLKFMVYLQKENIIDESGMPKERFSAEFPKEGPSILRIQQVVRGDSAAYFCASSPPLPTDTQYFGPGTRLTVL.

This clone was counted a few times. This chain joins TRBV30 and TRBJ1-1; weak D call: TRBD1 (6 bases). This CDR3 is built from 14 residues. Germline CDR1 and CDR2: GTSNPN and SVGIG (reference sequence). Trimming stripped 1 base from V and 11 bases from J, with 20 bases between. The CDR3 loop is CAWSEEVVGGIAFF. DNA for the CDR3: TGTGCCTGGAGTGAGGAGGTAGTAGGGGGGATTGCTTTCTTT.

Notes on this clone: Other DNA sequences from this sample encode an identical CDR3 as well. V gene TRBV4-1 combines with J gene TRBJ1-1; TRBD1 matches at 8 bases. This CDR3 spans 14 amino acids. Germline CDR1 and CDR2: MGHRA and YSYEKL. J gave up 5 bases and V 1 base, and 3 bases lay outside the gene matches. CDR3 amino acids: CASSQGQGRTEAFF. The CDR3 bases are TGCGCCAGCAGCCAAGGACAGGGGAGAACTGAAGCTTTCTTT.

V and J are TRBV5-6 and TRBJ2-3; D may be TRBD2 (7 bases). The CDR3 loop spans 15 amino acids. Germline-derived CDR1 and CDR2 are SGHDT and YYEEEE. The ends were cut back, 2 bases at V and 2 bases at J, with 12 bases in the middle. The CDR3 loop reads CASSLRGAVTDTQYF. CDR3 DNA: TGTGCCAGCAGCTTACGGGGGGCAGTCACAGATACGCAGTATTTT.

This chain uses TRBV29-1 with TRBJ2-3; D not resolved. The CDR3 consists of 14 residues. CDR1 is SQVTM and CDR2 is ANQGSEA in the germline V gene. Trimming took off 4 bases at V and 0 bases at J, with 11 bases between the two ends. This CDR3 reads CSVGYLSSTDTQYF. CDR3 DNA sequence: TGCAGCGTTGGTTATCTTTCTAGCACAGATACGCAGTATTTT.

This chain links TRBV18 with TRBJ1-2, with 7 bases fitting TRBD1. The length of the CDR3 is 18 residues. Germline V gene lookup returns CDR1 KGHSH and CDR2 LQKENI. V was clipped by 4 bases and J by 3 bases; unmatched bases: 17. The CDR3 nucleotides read TGTGCCAGCTCACTTACGACTTACTCCGGGACAGCATACTATGGCTACACCTTC. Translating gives CASSLTTYSGTAYYGYTF.

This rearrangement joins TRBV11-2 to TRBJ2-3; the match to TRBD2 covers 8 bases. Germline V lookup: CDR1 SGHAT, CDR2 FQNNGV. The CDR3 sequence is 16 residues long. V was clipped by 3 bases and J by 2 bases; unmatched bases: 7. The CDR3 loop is CASSFMPGGLTDTQYF. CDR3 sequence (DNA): TGTGCCAGCAGCTTTATGCCGGGGGGGCTCACAGATACGCAGTATTTT.